These 31 T cell receptor beta chains were all obtained from the same sample, sequenced in a study of blood T cell dynamics during melanoma immunotherapy. The time point is: week 3, after first cycle of checkpoint inhibitor. Some clones are missing from TCRdb's copy, which holds only in-frame ones; the method was immunoSEQ multiplex PCR. The sample includes about 10,000 clones, around nine tenths of them seen just once. The source material was blood, sampled from a patient treated with checkpoint blockade. The receptors were gathered from a human donor with melanoma.

The chain's CDR3 is CASSIAGGKETQYF. In DNA form, the CDR3 reads TGTGCCAGCAGCATAGCGGGGGGCAAAGAGACCCAGTACTTC. J is TRBJ2-5 and V is TRBV6-5, with 10 bases matching TRBD2. The CDR3 extends over 14 amino acids. Per germline, CDR1 MNHEY and CDR2 SVGAGI. With V trimmed by 6 bases and J by 3 bases, 4 bases remained unmatched.

The gene calls are TRBV7-2 and TRBJ1-2; D gene unclear. The V end was cut by 5 bases, the J end by 8 bases, with 12 bases between. This CDR3 is 12 amino acids long. Germline CDR1 is SGHTA and CDR2 is FQGNSA. The chain's CDR3 is CASSPPVGGYTF. The CDR3 DNA reads as TGTGCCAGCAGCCCCCCGGTGGGCGGCTACACCTTC.

The V gene is TRBV27, the J gene TRBJ2-7; D is undetermined. The CDR3 extends over 14 amino acids. Trimming removed 0 bases from V and 0 bases from J, with 6 bases in between. The germline CDR1 and CDR2 sequences are MNHEY and SMNVEV (reference sequence). CDR3: CASSLSWSSYEQYF. DNA of the CDR3: TGTGCCAGCAGTTTATCATGGAGCTCCTACGAGCAGTACTTC.

V and J are TRBV5-6 and TRBJ2-3, with 9 positions matching TRBD2. The CDR3 totals 15 residues. V gave up 4 bases and J gave up 7 bases; unmatched junction bases: 10. From germline, CDR1 is SGHDT and CDR2 YYEEEE. The CDR3 DNA is TGTGCCAGCAGCCCTTTTGCGGGGGGGCTGAATACGCAGTATTTT. It encodes CASSPFAGGLNTQYF.

V is TRBV30 and J is TRBJ1-2; 10 bases fit TRBD1. The V gene's germline CDR1 is GTSNPN and CDR2 SVGIG (reference sequence). This CDR3 contains 16 residues. V trimming: 0 bases; J trimming: 5 bases; junction bases outside the gene matches: 9. The CDR3 here is CAWSVTRTGGAYGYTF. For the CDR3, the DNA is TGTGCCTGGAGTGTAACCAGGACAGGGGGGGCTTATGGCTACACCTTC.

The chain employs TRBV5-5 and TRBJ1-1; D unresolved. Looked up from germline, CDR1 is SGHKS and CDR2 is YYEKEE (reference sequence). Trimming took 0 bases from V and 1 from J, leaving 10 bases between them. CDR3 size: 15 residues. The CDR3 loop is CASSLEARRNTEAFF. The CDR3 DNA reads as TGTGCCAGCAGCTTGGAGGCGCGGAGGAACACTGAAGCTTTCTTT.

The rearrangement uses TRBV9 and TRBJ2-2, with 9 bases aligning to TRBD1. J lost 3 bases, V lost 4 bases, and 7 bases had no gene match. The CDR3 runs to 16 residues. The germline V gene has CDR1 SGDLS and CDR2 YYNGEE. The chain's CDR3 is CASSPDRTGDTGELFF. The CDR3 nucleotides read TGTGCCAGCAGCCCCGATAGGACAGGGGACACCGGGGAGCTGTTTTTT. The complete variable domain, with remaining parts taken from reference TRBV9 and TRBJ2-2, reads DSGVTQTPKHLITATGQRVTLRCSPRSGDLSVYWYQQSLDQGLQFLIQYYNGEERAKGNILERFSAQQFPDLHSELNLSSLELGDSALYFCASSPDRTGDTGELFFGEGSRLTVL.

This chain joins TRBV6-1 and TRBJ1-1, with D possibly being TRBD1 (5 bases). V was cut by 7 bases and J by 0 bases, with 9 bases left in between. This CDR3 comprises 13 residues. CDR1 and CDR2 from the germline V gene are MNHNS and SASEGT. This chain's CDR3 is CASMGVLNTEAFF. CDR3 coding DNA: TGTGCCAGCATGGGGGTCCTGAACACTGAAGCTTTCTTT.

V usage is TRBV7-8 and J usage is TRBJ2-6; TRBD1 agrees at 7 bases. Looked up from germline, CDR1 is SGHVS and CDR2 is FQNEAQ. The CDR3 spans 19 residues. V shed 5 bases, J shed 1 base, and the junction held 14 bases outside the gene matches. The CDR3 bases are TGTGCCAGCAGCCCGGGACAGTTTTCAGGGGGATCTGGGGCCAACGTCCTGACTTTC. Protein product: CASSPGQFSGGSGANVLTF.

The chain links TRBV5-5 to TRBJ2-7; D is perhaps TRBD2 (7 bases). The CDR3 extends over 16 amino acids. Germline values: CDR1 SGHKS, CDR2 YYEKEE (reference sequence). The germline V and J ends were trimmed by 3 bases and 0 bases, with 16 bases remaining between them. In DNA, the CDR3 is TGTGCCAGCAGCTGGGGGGGCAGGGCAAGCTCCTACGAGCAGTACTTC. Translation gives CASSWGGRASSYEQYF.

V and J are TRBV6-1 and TRBJ1-4, with 9 bases that match TRBD1. V lost 4 bases to trimming and J lost 3 bases; unmatched junction nucleotides: 15. The CDR3 covers 19 residues. Germline CDR1 MNHNS, CDR2 SASEGT. This CDR3 is CASSARYRDREVPNEKLFF. In nucleotides, the CDR3 is TGTGCCAGCAGTGCAAGATACCGGGACAGGGAGGTCCCTAATGAAAAACTGTTTTTT.

V is TRBV18 and J is TRBJ2-7; a weak D match, TRBD2 (5 bases). Deletions cut 3 bases from V and 0 bases from J, with 6 bases between. CDR1 and CDR2 from the germline V gene are KGHSH and LQKENI. The CDR3 runs to 13 residues. CDR3 region: CASSPGDSYEQYF. DNA for the CDR3: TGTGCCAGCTCACCCGGGGACTCCTACGAGCAGTACTTC.

This chain uses TRBV9 with TRBJ1-2; D uncertain. The CDR3 extends over 12 amino acids. Trimming cost V 3 bases and J 8 bases, with 11 bases left between them. Per the germline V gene, CDR1 is SGDLS and CDR2 is YYNGEE. The CDR3 here is CASSETHRGYTF. CDR3 coding DNA: TGTGCCAGCAGCGAAACCCACCGAGGCTACACCTTC.

This clone has more than one count but fewer than ten. V and J are TRBV18 and TRBJ1-5, with 10 bases that match TRBD1. The germline V gene encodes CDR1 KGHSH and CDR2 LQKENI. This CDR3 spans 16 amino acids. Germline trimming cut 6 bases from V and 4 bases from J; bases unmatched to any gene: 9. CDR3 loop: CASSPGQGSPNQPQHF. The DNA of the CDR3 is TGTGCCAGCTCCCCGGGACAGGGGTCCCCAAATCAGCCCCAGCATTTT.

V is TRBV5-1 and J is TRBJ2-1; 10 bases match TRBD2. Trimming took 6 bases from V and 4 from J; bases not matched to a gene: 7. CDR1 SGHRS and CDR2 YFSETQ come from the germline V gene. The CDR3 extends over 15 amino acids. The CDR3 region is CASMETSGAYNEQFF. DNA for the CDR3: TGCGCCAGCATGGAAACTAGCGGGGCTTACAATGAGCAGTTCTTC.

The V call is TRBV30, the J call TRBJ1-6, with D hard to call. Between the trimmed V and J ends, which lost 0 bases and 6 bases, there was a span of 12 bases. Germline CDR1 is GTSNPN and CDR2 is SVGIG (reference sequence). CDR3 length equals 15 residues. The CDR3 reads CAWSVGFRGNSPLHF. CDR3 DNA sequence: TGTGCCTGGAGTGTGGGGTTCAGAGGTAATTCACCCCTCCACTTT.

The chain is built from TRBV25-1 and TRBJ1-2; no firm D call. Germline-derived CDR1 and CDR2 are MGHDK and SYGVNS. V gave up 7 bases and J gave up 7 bases, with 16 bases separating them. There are 13 residues in the CDR3. The CDR3 DNA reads TGTGCCAGCAAAGCGAGCGGGGATGGTGGCTACACCTTC. Protein product: CASKASGDGGYTF.

This chain links TRBV7-6 with TRBJ2-2; 10 nucleotides match TRBD1. V shed 5 bases, J shed 6 bases, and the junction held 6 bases outside the gene matches. This CDR3 has 15 amino acids. Germline lookup yields CDR1 SGHVS and CDR2 FNYEAQ. The CDR3 nucleotides are TGTGCCAGCAGCCAAGGACAGGGGGGGCCCGGGGAGCTGTTTTTT. This encodes CASSQGQGGPGELFF. The whole variable domain, remainder taken from reference TRBV7-6 and TRBJ2-2, is GAGVSQSPRYKVTKRGQDVALRCDPISGHVSLYWYRQALGQGPEFLTYFNYEAQQDKSGLPNDRFSAERPEGSISTLTIQRTEQRDSAMYRCASSQGQGGPGELFFGEGSRLTVL.

In DNA form, the CDR3 reads TGTGCCAGCACCCCAGCGGGGGTTAACAATGAGCAGTTCTTC. It translates to CASTPAGVNNEQFF. The chain joins TRBV7-2 to TRBJ2-1, with 8 bases matching TRBD2. The trim removed 7 bases at V and 5 bases at J, leaving 7 bases unmatched. Germline V lookup: CDR1 SGHTA, CDR2 FQGNSA. The CDR3 sequence is 14 residues long. Complete variable domain (other parts from reference TRBV7-2 and TRBJ2-1): GAGVSQSPSNKVTEKGKDVELRCDPISGHTALYWYRQSLGQGLEFLIYFQGNSAPDKSGLPSDRFSAERTGGSVSTLTIQRTQQEDSAVYLCASTPAGVNNEQFFGPGTRLTVL.

The CDR3: CASSASDRGREQFF. CDR3 bases: TGTGCCAGTAGTGCGTCCGACAGGGGACGTGAGCAGTTCTTC. The rearrangement joins TRBV19 to TRBJ2-1; 8 bases are a match to TRBD1. The ends lost 5 bases at V and 9 bases at J; junction bases unmatched: 9. The germline V gene encodes CDR1 LNHDA and CDR2 SQIVND (reference sequence). The CDR3 spans 14 residues.

The V call is TRBV30, the J call TRBJ2-7, with TRBD1 identical over 9 bases. The V segment lost 4 bases and the J segment 5 bases; nucleotides outside the gene matches: 15. Germline V gives CDR1 GTSNPN, CDR2 SVGIG (reference sequence). The length of the CDR3 is 16 residues. The CDR3 bases are TGTGCCTGGAAAGCCGCATCGACAGGGGGTGTCCACGAGCAGTACTTC. Translating it yields CAWKAASTGGVHEQYF.

This rearrangement joins TRBV6-5 to TRBJ1-2, with D hard to call. The CDR3 has 11 residues. CDR1 MNHEY and CDR2 SVGAGI come from the germline V gene. The ends were cut back, 6 bases at V and 6 bases at J, with 8 bases in the middle. CDR3 residues: CASRKRDGYTF. Written as DNA, the CDR3 is TGTGCCAGCAGGAAGAGAGATGGCTACACCTTC.

By frequency in the sample, this clone is medium-sized. The genes are TRBV4-3 and TRBJ1-1, with D hard to call. This CDR3 is 15 amino acids long. Looked up from germline, CDR1 is LGHNA and CDR2 is YSLEER. V lost 0 bases and J 1 base, leaving 9 bases between the germline ends. Written as DNA, the CDR3 is TGCGCCAGCAGCCAAGAGTGGGGAGGGAACACTGAAGCTTTCTTT. Its protein is CASSQEWGGNTEAFF.

This clone was counted a few times. The rearrangement uses TRBV11-3 and TRBJ2-2; TRBD1 aligns across 7 bases. CDR1 is SGHNT, CDR2 YENEEA, per germline. Trimming at V came to 3 bases and at J to 6 bases, leaving 1 base not matched to a gene. The CDR3 has 13 residues. The CDR3: CASSFQGAGELFF. The CDR3 bases are TGTGCCAGCAGCTTCCAGGGGGCCGGGGAGCTGTTTTTT.

J is TRBJ2-3 and V is TRBV7-2; D may match TRBD1 or TRBD2 (6 bases each). The V gene's germline CDR1 is SGHTA and CDR2 FQGNSA. The CDR3 has 13 residues. Trimming removed 7 bases at V and 4 bases at J, with 12 bases between. The CDR3 DNA sequence: TGTGCCAGCACCCTAAGGGGGGCAGATACGCAGTATTTT. This encodes CASTLRGADTQYF. The whole variable domain, remainder taken from reference TRBV7-2 and TRBJ2-3, is GAGVSQSPSNKVTEKGKDVELRCDPISGHTALYWYRQSLGQGLEFLIYFQGNSAPDKSGLPSDRFSAERTGGSVSTLTIQRTQQEDSAVYLCASTLRGADTQYFGPGTRLTVL.

The chain carries TRBV21-1 and TRBJ1-6; the table assigns TRBD1, which was not confirmed against the DNA. TRBV21-1 is tagged as a pseudogene. The CDR3 has 17 amino acids. Here the CDR3 reads CASSSWWGEDRVTPLHF. Written as DNA, the CDR3 is TGTGCCAGCAGCTCTTGGTGGGGCGAGGACAGGGTTACACCCCTCCACTTT.

The genes are TRBV5-6 and TRBJ2-5; no firm D call. Germline V gene data show CDR1 as SGHDT and CDR2 as YYEEEE. Trimming pared 2 bases from V and 2 bases from J, leaving 10 bases between. The CDR3 covers 14 residues. CDR3 coding DNA: TGTGCCAGCAGCTTAGAAAGGGTACAAGAGACCCAGTACTTC. Translated, it gives CASSLERVQETQYF.

The chain uses TRBV29-1 and TRBJ1-2; D uncertain. There are 12 residues in the CDR3. Trimming stripped 4 bases from V and 3 bases from J, with 9 bases between. CDR1 is SQVTM and CDR2 is ANQGSEA in the germline V gene. The CDR3 reads CSVGGQDYGYTF. Written as DNA, the CDR3 is TGCAGCGTTGGTGGGCAGGACTATGGCTACACCTTC.

The chain is built from TRBV5-1 and TRBJ1-2; 8 nucleotides match TRBD1. The germline CDR1 and CDR2 sequences are SGHRS and YFSETQ. CDR3 length: 16 amino acids. V lost 0 bases, J lost 4 bases, and 8 bases stayed unmatched. For the CDR3, the DNA is TGCGCCAGCAGCTTGGGAGGGACAGGATGGGGCTATGGCTACACCTTC. The encoded protein is CASSLGGTGWGYGYTF.

CDR3 DNA sequence: TGTGCCTGGACACCGGGCCGCCTGAACACTGAAGCTTTCTTT. Encoded protein: CAWTPGRLNTEAFF. The chain has TRBV30 and TRBJ1-1; D is ambiguous. This CDR3 contains 14 residues. The V gene's germline CDR1 is GTSNPN and CDR2 SVGIG (reference sequence). V was shortened by 4 bases and J by 0 bases, with 12 bases between the two germline ends. Combining the CDR3 with reference TRBV30 and TRBJ1-1 gives the whole variable domain SQTIHQWPATLVQPVGSPLSLECTVEGTSNPNLYWYRQAAGRGLQLLFYSVGIGQISSEVPQNLSASRPQDRQFILSSKKLLLSDSGFYLCAWTPGRLNTEAFFGQGTRLTVV.

V and J are TRBV19 and TRBJ2-4; 9 bases map to TRBD1. V trimming: 8 bases; J trimming: 9 bases; junction bases outside the gene matches: 17. The CDR3 consists of 16 residues. In germline, CDR1 is LNHDA, CDR2 SQIVND (reference sequence). The CDR3 protein is CASGILGQGRASIQYF. CDR3 nucleotide sequence: TGTGCCAGTGGGATTCTCGGACAGGGGAGGGCCAGCATTCAGTACTTC.